A single sample gave rise to the 9 T cell receptor beta chains below, sequenced in a study of blood T cell repertoires in COVID-19. Profiling relied on immunoSEQ multiplex PCR, and the TCRdb table lists in-frame clones only, not all of them. The top ten hold 4.4% of the sample, which has 180,000 or so clones, approximately 82% seen once. Specimen: PBMCs or T cells enriched from blood (not recorded which). These receptors all come from a woman aged 45-59 years who had recovered from COVID-19.

This chain uses TRBV3-1 (or the pseudogene TRBV3-2) with TRBJ2-5; TRBD2 matches at 8 bases. This CDR3 contains 15 residues. Losses at the gene ends were 4 bases for V and 5 bases for J; bases not matched to a gene: 9. Germline V gene data show CDR1 as LGHDT and CDR2 as YNNKEL (reference sequence). CDR3 amino acids: CASSRRGGAGETQYF. The CDR3 DNA reads TGTGCCAGCAGCCGCCGGGGGGGAGCGGGGGAGACCCAGTACTTC.

The chain recombines TRBV19 with TRBJ1-2; TRBD1 agrees at 7 bases. The CDR3 consists of 14 residues. Losses at the gene ends were 6 bases for V and 0 bases for J; bases not matched to a gene: 4. CDR1 and CDR2 from the germline V gene are LNHDA and SQIVND (reference sequence). The DNA for the CDR3 is TGTGCCAGTAGGGGGACAGACGCTAACTATGGCTACACCTTC. This codes for CASRGTDANYGYTF.

The chain has TRBV5-1 and TRBJ2-1; 15 bases agree with TRBD2. The germline CDR1 and CDR2 sequences are SGHRS and YFSETQ. After removal of 9 bases from V and 6 bases from J, the junction contained 13 bases not matched to a gene. The CDR3 sequence is 17 residues long. The CDR3 sequence is CATSTTLGLAGGNEQFF. As DNA, the CDR3 is TGCGCCACCTCTACGACCTTGGGACTAGCGGGAGGCAATGAGCAGTTCTTC. Filled out from reference TRBV5-1 and TRBJ2-1, the complete variable domain reads KAGVTQTPRYLIKTRGQQVTLSCSPISGHRSVSWYQQTPGQGLQFLFEYFSETQRNKGNFPGRFSGRQFSNSRSEMNVSTLELGDSALYLCATSTTLGLAGGNEQFFGPGTRLTVL.

The V gene is TRBV6-5, the J gene TRBJ2-5; 12 nucleotides line up with TRBD2. Germline V lookup: CDR1 MNHEY, CDR2 SVGAGI. This CDR3 has 15 residues. Losses at the gene ends were 2 bases for V and 5 bases for J; bases not matched to a gene: 3. The CDR3 nucleotides read TGTGCCAGCAGTTACGCTAGCGGGGGGGCTGAGACCCAGTACTTC. Residues: CASSYASGGAETQYF.

This sequence joins TRBV7-7 and TRBJ2-2; 9 nucleotides align to TRBD2. Germline CDR1 and CDR2: SSHAT and FNYEAQ (reference sequence). The junction had 6 bases not matched to a gene; V was cut back by 1 base and J by 6 bases. The length of the CDR3 is 16 residues. CDR3 sequence (DNA): TGTGCCAGCAGCTTAGAACTAGCGGGCTTGTCCGGGGAGCTGTTTTTT. Encoded protein: CASSLELAGLSGELFF.

This clone was counted a few times. This chain joins TRBV20-1 and TRBJ2-7, with D possibly being TRBD2 (5 bases). The V end was cut by 1 base, the J end by 12 bases, with 13 bases between. From germline, CDR1 is DFQATT and CDR2 SNEGSKA (reference sequence). CDR3 size: 11 residues. The CDR3: CSARGVGALYV. DNA for the CDR3: TGCAGTGCTAGAGGGGTGGGAGCGCTGTACGTC.

CDR3 bases: TGTGCCAGCAGTCCCGTTACACAGGATGGCTACACCTTC. Its translation is CASSPVTQDGYTF. The V gene is TRBV6-6, the J gene TRBJ1-2, with TRBD1 as a possible D gene (5 bases). Germline CDR1 MNHNY, CDR2 SVGAGI (reference sequence). This CDR3 is 13 amino acids long. Trimming took off 5 bases at V and 6 bases at J, with 13 bases between the two ends.

V and J are TRBV7-9 and TRBJ1-1; perhaps TRBD1 as D (6 bases). CDR1 and CDR2 from the germline V gene are SEHNR and FQNEAQ (reference sequence). The length of the CDR3 is 17 residues. Trimming cost V 1 base and J 1 base, with 16 bases left between them. CDR3 sequence (DNA): TGTGCCAGCAGCTTAGAATTGGTCAGGGGTACGAACACTGAAGCTTTCTTT. It translates to CASSLELVRGTNTEAFF.

The chain couples TRBV27 to TRBJ2-1, with 7 bases lining up with TRBD2. The CDR3 is made up of 15 amino acids. Trimming cost V 3 bases and J 6 bases; bases outside gene matches: 8. CDR1 is MNHEY, CDR2 SMNVEV, per germline (reference sequence). Here the CDR3 reads CASSLVLAVLNEQFF. The CDR3 nucleotides read TGTGCCAGCAGTTTGGTCCTAGCGGTACTCAATGAGCAGTTCTTC.